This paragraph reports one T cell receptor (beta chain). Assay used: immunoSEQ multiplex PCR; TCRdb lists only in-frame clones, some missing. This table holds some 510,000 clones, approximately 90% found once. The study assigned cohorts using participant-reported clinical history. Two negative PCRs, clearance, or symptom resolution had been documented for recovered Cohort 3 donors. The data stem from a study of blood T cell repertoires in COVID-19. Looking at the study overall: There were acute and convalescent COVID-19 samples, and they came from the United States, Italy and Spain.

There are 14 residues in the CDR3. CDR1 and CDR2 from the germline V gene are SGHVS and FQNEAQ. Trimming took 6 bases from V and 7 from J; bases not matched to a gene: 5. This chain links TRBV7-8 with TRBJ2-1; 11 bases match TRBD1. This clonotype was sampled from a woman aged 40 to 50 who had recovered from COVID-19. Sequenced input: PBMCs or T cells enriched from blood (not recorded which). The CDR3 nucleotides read TGTGCCAGCAGACCCGGGACAGGGGGAAATGAGCAGTTCTTC. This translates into CASRPGTGGNEQFF.